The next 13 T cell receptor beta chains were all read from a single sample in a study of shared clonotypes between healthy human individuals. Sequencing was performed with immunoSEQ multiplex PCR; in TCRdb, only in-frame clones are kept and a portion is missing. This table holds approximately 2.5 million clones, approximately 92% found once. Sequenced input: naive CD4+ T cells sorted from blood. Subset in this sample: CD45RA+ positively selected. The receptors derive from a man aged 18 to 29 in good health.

CDR3 protein: CAWIGSGGSGEAFF. The CDR3 nucleotides are TGTGCCTGGATCGGGTCGGGGGGGTCGGGTGAAGCTTTCTTT. This rearrangement joins TRBV30 to TRBJ1-1; D possibly corresponds to TRBD1 (5 bases). The length of the CDR3 is 14 residues. Germline CDR1 is GTSNPN and CDR2 is SVGIG (reference sequence). V dropped 4 bases and J dropped 7 bases, with 19 bases sitting between them. The full variable domain, its missing parts supplied by reference TRBV30 and TRBJ1-1, is SQTIHQWPATLVQPVGSPLSLECTVEGTSNPNLYWYRQAAGRGLQLLFYSVGIGQISSEVPQNLSASRPQDRQFILSSKKLLLSDSGFYLCAWIGSGGSGEAFFGQGTRLTVV.

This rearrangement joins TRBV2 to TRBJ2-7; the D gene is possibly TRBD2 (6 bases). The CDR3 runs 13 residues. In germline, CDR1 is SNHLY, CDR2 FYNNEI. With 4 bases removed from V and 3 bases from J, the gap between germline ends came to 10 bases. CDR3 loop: CASSVLAHYEQYF. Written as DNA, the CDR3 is TGTGCCAGCAGTGTCCTAGCGCACTACGAGCAGTACTTC.

The CDR3 loop is CASSPGLAGVFF. Here the CDR3 DNA reads TGTGCCAGCAGCCCGGGACTAGCGGGGGTGTTCTTC. The rearrangement links TRBV7-8 to TRBJ2-1, with 14 bases matching TRBD2. This CDR3 is built from 12 residues. Per germline, CDR1 SGHVS and CDR2 FQNEAQ. V lost 5 bases, J lost 15 bases, and 3 bases stayed unmatched. The complete variable domain, with remaining parts taken from reference TRBV7-8 and TRBJ2-1, reads GAGVSQSPRYKVAKRGQDVALRCDPISGHVSLFWYQQALGQGPEFLTYFQNEAQLDKSGLPSDRFFAERPEGSVSTLKIQRTQQEDSAVYLCASSPGLAGVFFGPGTRLTVL.

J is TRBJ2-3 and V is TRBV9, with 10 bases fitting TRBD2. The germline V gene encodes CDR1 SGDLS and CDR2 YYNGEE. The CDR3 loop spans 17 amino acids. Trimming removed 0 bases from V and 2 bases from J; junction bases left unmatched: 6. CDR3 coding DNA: TGTGCCAGCAGCGTAGACCCCGGGACTAGCGCCACAGATACGCAGTATTTT. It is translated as CASSVDPGTSATDTQYF.

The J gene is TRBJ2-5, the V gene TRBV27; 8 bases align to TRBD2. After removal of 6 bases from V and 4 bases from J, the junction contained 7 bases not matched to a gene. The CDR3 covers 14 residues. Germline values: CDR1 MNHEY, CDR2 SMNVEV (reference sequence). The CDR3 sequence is CASSGAGVRETQYF. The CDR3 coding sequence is TGTGCCAGCAGCGGAGCGGGGGTACGAGAGACCCAGTACTTC.

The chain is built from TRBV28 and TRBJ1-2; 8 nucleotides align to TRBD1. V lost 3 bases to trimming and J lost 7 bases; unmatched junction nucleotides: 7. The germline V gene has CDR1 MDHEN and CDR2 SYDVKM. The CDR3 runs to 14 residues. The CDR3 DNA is TGTGCCAGCAGTTTGTCACAGGGGGTCGTTGGCTACACCTTC. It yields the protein CASSLSQGVVGYTF.

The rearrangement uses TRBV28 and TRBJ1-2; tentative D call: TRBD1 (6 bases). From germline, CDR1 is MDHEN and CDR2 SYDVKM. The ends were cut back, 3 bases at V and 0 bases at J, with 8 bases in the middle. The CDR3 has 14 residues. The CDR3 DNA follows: TGTGCCAGCAGTTTTGAGGGGGCTAACTATGGCTACACCTTC. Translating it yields CASSFEGANYGYTF.

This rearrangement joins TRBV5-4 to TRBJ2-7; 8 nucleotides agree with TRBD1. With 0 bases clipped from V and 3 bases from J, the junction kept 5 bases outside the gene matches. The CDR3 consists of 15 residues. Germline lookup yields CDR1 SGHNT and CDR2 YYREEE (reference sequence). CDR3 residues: CASSLGTGISYEQYF. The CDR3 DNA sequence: TGTGCCAGCAGCTTGGGGACAGGGATTAGCTACGAGCAGTACTTC.

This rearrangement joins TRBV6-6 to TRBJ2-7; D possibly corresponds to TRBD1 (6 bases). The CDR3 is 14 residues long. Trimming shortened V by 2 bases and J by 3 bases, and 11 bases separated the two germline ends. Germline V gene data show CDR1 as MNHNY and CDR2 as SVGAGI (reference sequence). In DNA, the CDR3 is TGTGCCAGCAGTTACGGCACAGGGCACTACGAGCAGTACTTC. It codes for CASSYGTGHYEQYF.

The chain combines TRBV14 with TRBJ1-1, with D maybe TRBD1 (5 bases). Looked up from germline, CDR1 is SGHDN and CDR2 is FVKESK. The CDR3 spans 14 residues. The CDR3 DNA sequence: TGTTCTCGACACCGGGGGGTTGGGGACACTGAAGCTTTCTTT. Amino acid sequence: CSRHRGVGDTEAFF. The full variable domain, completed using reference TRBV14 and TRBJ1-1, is EAGVTQFPSHSVIEKGQTVTLRCDPISGHDNLYWYRRVMGKEIKFLLHFVKESKQDESGMPNNRFLAERTGGTYSTLKVQPAELEDSGVYFCSRHRGVGDTEAFFGQGTRLTVV.

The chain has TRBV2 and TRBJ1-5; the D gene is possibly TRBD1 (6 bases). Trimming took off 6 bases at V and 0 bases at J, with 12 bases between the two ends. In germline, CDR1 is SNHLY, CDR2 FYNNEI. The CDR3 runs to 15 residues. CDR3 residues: CASSDHRDSNQPQHF. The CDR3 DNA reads TGTGCCAGCAGCGACCACAGGGATAGCAATCAGCCCCAGCATTTT.

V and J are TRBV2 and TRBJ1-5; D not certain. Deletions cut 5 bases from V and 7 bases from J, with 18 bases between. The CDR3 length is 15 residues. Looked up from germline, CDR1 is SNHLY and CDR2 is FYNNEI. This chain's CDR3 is CASSLQTGYEQPQHF. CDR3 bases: TGTGCCAGCAGTCTTCAGACCGGGTACGAACAGCCCCAGCATTTT.

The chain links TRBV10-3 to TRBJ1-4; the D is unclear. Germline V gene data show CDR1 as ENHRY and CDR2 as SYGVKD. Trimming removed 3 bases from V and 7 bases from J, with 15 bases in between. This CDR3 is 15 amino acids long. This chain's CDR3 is CAISDSGALTEKLFF. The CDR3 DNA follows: TGTGCCATCAGTGATAGCGGAGCATTAACTGAAAAACTGTTTTTT.